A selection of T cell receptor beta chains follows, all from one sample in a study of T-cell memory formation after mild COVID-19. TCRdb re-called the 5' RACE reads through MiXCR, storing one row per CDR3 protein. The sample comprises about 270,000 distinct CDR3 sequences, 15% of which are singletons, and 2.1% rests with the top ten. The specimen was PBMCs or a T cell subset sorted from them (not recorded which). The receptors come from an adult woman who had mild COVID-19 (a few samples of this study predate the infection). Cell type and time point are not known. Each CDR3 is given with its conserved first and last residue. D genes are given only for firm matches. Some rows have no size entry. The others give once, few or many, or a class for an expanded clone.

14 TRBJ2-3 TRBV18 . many CASSPPTRTDTQYF TGTGCCAGCTCACCCCCGACCCGAACAGATACGCAGTATTTT
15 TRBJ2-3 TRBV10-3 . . CAISVTGDGTDTQYF TGTGCCATCAGTGTCACGGGAGACGGCACAGATACGCAGTATTTT
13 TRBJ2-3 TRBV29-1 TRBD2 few CSVSGRNTDTQYF TGCAGCGTGAGCGGGAGAAACACAGATACGCAGTATTTT
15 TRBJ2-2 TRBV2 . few CASRAGGRGTGELFF TGTGCCAGTAGGGCCGGGGGTCGGGGCACCGGGGAGCTGTTTTTT
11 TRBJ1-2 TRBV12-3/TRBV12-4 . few CASSPLDLYTF TGTGCCAGCAGTCCTTTAGATCTCTACACCTTC
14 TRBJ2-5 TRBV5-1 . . CASSGGTAQETQYF TGCGCCAGCAGCGGAGGGACAGCTCAAGAGACCCAGTACTTC
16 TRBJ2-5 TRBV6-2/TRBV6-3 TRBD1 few CASTPGKQGAWETQYF TGTGCCAGCACCCCCGGTAAACAGGGGGCTTGGGAGACCCAGTACTTC
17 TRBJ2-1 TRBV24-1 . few CATSDLTGRGSYNEQFF TGTGCCACCAGTGATCTGACAGGGAGGGGTTCCTACAATGAGCAGTTCTTC
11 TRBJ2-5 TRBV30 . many CAWSKWETQYF TGTGCCTGGAGTAAGTGGGAGACCCAGTACTTC
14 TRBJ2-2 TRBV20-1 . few CSASPTVYTGELFF TGCAGTGCTAGCCCCACAGTCTACACCGGGGAGCTGTTTTTT
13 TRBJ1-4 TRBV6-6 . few CASSGLSNEKLFF TGTGCCAGCTCAGGGCTGTCTAATGAAAAACTGTTTTTT
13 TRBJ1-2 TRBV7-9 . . CASSLGYGEGYTF TGTGCCAGCAGCTTGGGATATGGTGAGGGCTACACCTTC
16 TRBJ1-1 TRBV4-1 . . CASSHNPRTPSTEAFF TGCGCCAGCAGCCACAACCCCCGGACCCCGAGCACTGAAGCTTTCTTT
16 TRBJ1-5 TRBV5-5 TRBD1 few CASSYSPRRGHQPQHF TGTGCCAGCAGCTACAGCCCACGTAGGGGGCACCAGCCCCAGCATTTT
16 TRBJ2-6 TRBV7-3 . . CASSLSTTGGANVLTF TGTGCCAGCAGCTTAAGTACCACAGGGGGGGCCAACGTCCTGACTTTC
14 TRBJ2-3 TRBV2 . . CASIIREWTDTQYF TGTGCCAGCATAATACGGGAGTGGACAGATACGCAGTATTTT
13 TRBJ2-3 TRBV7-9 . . CASSPTVVDTQYF TGTGCCAGCAGCCCCACTGTCGTGGATACGCAGTATTTT
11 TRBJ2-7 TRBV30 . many CAWSRGGEQYF TGTGCCTGGAGTAGAGGGGGCGAGCAGTACTTC
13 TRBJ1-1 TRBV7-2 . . CASSLTLPETAFF TGTGCCAGCAGCTTAACCCTCCCCGAGACAGCTTTCTTT
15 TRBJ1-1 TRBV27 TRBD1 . CASSLARTGGTEAFF TGTGCCAGCAGCTTGGCGCGAACAGGGGGCACTGAAGCTTTCTTT
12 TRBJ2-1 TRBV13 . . CASSFRTLGQFF TGTGCCAGCAGCTTTCGGACGTTAGGACAGTTCTTC
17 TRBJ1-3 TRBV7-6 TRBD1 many CASSPYLTGRSGNTIYF TGTGCCAGCAGCCCGTACCTGACAGGGCGCTCTGGAAACACCATATATTTT
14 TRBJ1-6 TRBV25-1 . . CASSGQAGNSPLHF TGTGCCAGCAGTGGACAGGCAGGGAATTCACCCCTCCACTTT
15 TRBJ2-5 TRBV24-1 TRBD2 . CATSGLAGIQETQYF TGTGCCACGAGTGGACTAGCGGGTATCCAAGAGACCCAGTACTTC
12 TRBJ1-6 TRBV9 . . CASSVGGSPLHF TGTGCCAGCAGCGTAGGGGGTTCACCCCTCCACTTT
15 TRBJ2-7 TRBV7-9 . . CASSLAPDSKYEQYF TGTGCCAGCAGCTTAGCCCCGGACAGCAAGTACGAGCAGTACTTC
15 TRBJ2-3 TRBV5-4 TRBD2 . CASSPLGGSTDTQYF TGTGCCAGCAGCCCGTTGGGGGGGAGCACAGATACGCAGTATTTT
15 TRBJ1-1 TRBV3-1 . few CASSQDGRFATEAFF TGTGCCAGCAGCCAAGACGGGCGGTTTGCCACTGAAGCTTTCTTT
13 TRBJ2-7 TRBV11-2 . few CASSSGRAREQYF TGTGCCAGCAGCTCGGGAAGGGCACGGGAGCAGTACTTC
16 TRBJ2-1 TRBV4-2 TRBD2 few CASSQDRASGVNEQFF TGTGCCAGCAGCCAAGATCGGGCTAGCGGGGTCAATGAGCAGTTCTTC
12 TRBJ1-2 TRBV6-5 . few CASRERRSGYTF TGTGCCAGCAGGGAAAGGAGATCTGGCTACACCTTC
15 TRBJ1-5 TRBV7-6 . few CASSLEINSNQPQHF TGTGCCAGCAGCTTAGAGATTAATAGCAATCAGCCCCAGCATTTT
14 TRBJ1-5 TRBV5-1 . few CASSLDRVDQPQHF TGCGCCAGCAGCTTGGACAGGGTGGATCAGCCCCAGCATTTT
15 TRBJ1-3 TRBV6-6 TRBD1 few CASRNGQGAGNTIYF TGTGCCAGCAGAAACGGACAGGGGGCTGGAAACACCATATATTTT
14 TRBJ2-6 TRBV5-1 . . CASRDPSGANVLTF TGCGCCAGCAGAGACCCCTCTGGGGCCAACGTCCTGACTTTC
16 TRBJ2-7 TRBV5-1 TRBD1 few CASSGGSGTGLYEQYF TGCGCCAGCAGCGGAGGTTCCGGGACAGGCCTCTACGAGCAGTACTTC
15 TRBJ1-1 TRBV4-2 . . CASSQDRGVGAEAFF TGTGCCAGCAGCCAAGATAGAGGAGTAGGGGCTGAAGCTTTCTTT
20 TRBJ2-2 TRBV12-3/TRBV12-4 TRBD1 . CASSPGGKTGTVDYTGELFF TGTGCCAGCAGTCCCGGTGGTAAAACCGGGACAGTGGACTACACCGGGGAGCTGTTTTTT
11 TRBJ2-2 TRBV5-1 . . CASSFLEELFF TGCGCCAGCAGCTTTCTTGAGGAGCTGTTTTTT
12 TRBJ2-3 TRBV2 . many CASSGGADTQYF TGTGCCAGCAGTGGGGGTGCAGATACGCAGTATTTT
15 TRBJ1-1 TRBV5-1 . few CASSLEHIRETEAFF TGCGCCAGCAGCTTGGAACATATAAGGGAGACTGAAGCTTTCTTT
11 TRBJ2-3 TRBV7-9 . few CASRIQDTQYF TGTGCCAGCAGGATTCAAGATACGCAGTATTTT
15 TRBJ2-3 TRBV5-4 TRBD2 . CASSFQRGGQDTQYF TGTGCCAGCAGCTTCCAGCGGGGGGGCCAAGATACGCAGTATTTT
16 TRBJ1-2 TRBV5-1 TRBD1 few CASSLIPPTGGNGYTF TGCGCCAGCAGCTTGATACCCCCGACAGGGGGCAATGGCTACACCTTC
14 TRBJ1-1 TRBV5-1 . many CASSPAGDGTEAFF TGCGCCAGCAGCCCGGCAGGGGATGGCACTGAAGCTTTCTTT
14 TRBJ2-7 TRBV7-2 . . CASSFQLGPYEQYF TGTGCCAGCAGCTTCCAACTAGGCCCCTACGAGCAGTACTTC
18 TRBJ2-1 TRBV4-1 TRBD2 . CASSQWESRGSSYNEQFF TGCGCCAGCAGCCAATGGGAGTCGCGGGGGAGCTCCTACAATGAGCAGTTCTTC
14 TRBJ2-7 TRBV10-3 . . CATLRGDGPYEQYF TGTGCCACCCTGAGAGGAGACGGGCCTTACGAGCAGTACTTC
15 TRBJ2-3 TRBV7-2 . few CASSLDRLSTDTQYF TGTGCCAGCAGCCTCGACAGGCTTAGCACAGATACGCAGTATTTT
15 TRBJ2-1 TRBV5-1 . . CASRRAADSYNEQFF TGCGCCAGCAGACGGGCGGCTGACTCCTACAATGAGCAGTTCTTC
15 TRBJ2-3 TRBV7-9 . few CASSAGQSLSDTQYF TGTGCCAGCAGCGCGGGACAGAGCTTATCAGATACGCAGTATTTT
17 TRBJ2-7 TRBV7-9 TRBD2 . CASSPARGSAGSYEQYF TGTGCCAGCAGCCCAGCGCGGGGGTCAGCGGGCTCCTACGAGCAGTACTTC
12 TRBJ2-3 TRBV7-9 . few CASSPAGDTQYF TGTGCCAGCAGCCCGGCCGGAGATACGCAGTATTTT